Listed below are T cell receptor beta chains from one sample, sequenced in a study of blood T cell repertoires in COVID-19. TCRdb's table, derived via immunoSEQ multiplex PCR, lists solely in-frame clones and lacks some. This table holds under 250,000 clones, 70% to 90% found once. Sequencing was done on a sample of peripheral blood. The receptors derive from a man aged 50 to 60 who had recovered from COVID-19. The conserved cysteine and the conserved F or W are not part of the CDR3 here.

v_call | cdr3_aa
TRBV19 | ASSIQTDQPQH
TRBV27 | ASGGANQPQH
TRBV14 | ASSHRGSYNSPLH
TRBV5-1 | ASSLASGSETQY
TRBV18 | ASSSGTGGRTQY
TRBV9 | ASSGGQGKAF
TRBV7-9 | ASTAGGWTGNTIY
TRBV28 | ASSFLGTSNSPLH
TRBV9 | ASSVGQGGMNTEAF
TRBV30 | AWGGWREGTDTQY
TRBV18 | ASSNSGGTGAYEQY
TRBV29-1 | SVDQGLSSYNEQF
TRBV20-1 | SASNGIGEQF
TRBV7-9 | ASSRGSSGTGELF
TRBV20-1 | SASIPGGGNTQY
TRBV18 | ASSLGLNEKLF
TRBV5-1 | ASSLVTGGSTDTQY
TRBV28 | ASSGQGSQHYEQY
TRBV5-5 | ASSAAQGTDTQY